This T cell receptor (beta chain) was found in a study of blood T cell repertoires in COVID-19. The overall study: Sites in the United States, Italy and Spain provided acute and convalescent COVID-19 samples. In each case, the material was cDNA or gDNA derived from T cells, B-cell-depleted T cells, or PBMCs.

Authors' processing steps: Counts of nucleated cells, estimated from reference gene primer amplification, were obtained. Some clones are missing from TCRdb's copy, which holds only in-frame ones; the method was immunoSEQ multiplex PCR. For V, J and clone size, that table is used; D and trimming come from the DNA. The table shows fewer than 300,000 clones, with less than 90% occurring only once. The sequencing sample was made of peripheral blood. The clonotype originates from a woman aged 70-85 years with active or convalescent COVID-19.

CDR3 in DNA: TGCGCCAGCAGCCCTTCGACAGGGGTCGGTGGCTACACCTTC. Its translation: CASSPSTGVGGYTF. The chain recombines TRBV5-1 with TRBJ1-2; 8 nucleotides align to TRBD1. Germline-derived CDR1 and CDR2 are SGHRS and YFSETQ. This CDR3 is built from 14 residues. The trim removed 4 bases at V and 7 bases at J, leaving 9 bases unmatched.